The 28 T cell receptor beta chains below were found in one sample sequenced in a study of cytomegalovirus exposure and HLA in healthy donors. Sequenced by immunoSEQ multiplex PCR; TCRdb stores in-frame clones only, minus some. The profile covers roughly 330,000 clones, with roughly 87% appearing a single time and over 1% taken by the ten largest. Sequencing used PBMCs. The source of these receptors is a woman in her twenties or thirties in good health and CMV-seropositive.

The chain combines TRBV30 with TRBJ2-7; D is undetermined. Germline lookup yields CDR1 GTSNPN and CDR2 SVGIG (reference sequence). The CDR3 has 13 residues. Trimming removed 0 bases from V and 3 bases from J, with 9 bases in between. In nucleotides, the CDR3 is TGTGCCTGGAGTGTAGGCCTTTTCTACGAGCAGTACTTC. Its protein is CAWSVGLFYEQYF.

The CDR3 protein is CSVDPGERDTGELFF. CDR3 in DNA: TGCAGCGTTGATCCAGGGGAACGGGACACCGGGGAGCTGTTTTTT. The V and J genes are TRBV29-1 and TRBJ2-2, with D maybe TRBD1 (6 bases). V lost 3 bases and J 3 bases, leaving 14 bases between the germline ends. The germline CDR1 and CDR2 sequences are SQVTM and ANQGSEA. This CDR3 is built from 15 residues.

The CDR3, as DNA: TGTGCCAGCAGTCCGCAGACAGGAGGGGGTAGCTATGGCTACACCTTC. It translates to CASSPQTGGGSYGYTF. J is TRBJ1-2 and V is TRBV27, with D tentatively TRBD1 (6 bases). V lost 5 bases and J 4 bases, leaving 20 bases between the germline ends. The CDR3 covers 16 residues. Germline V gives CDR1 MNHEY, CDR2 SMNVEV (reference sequence).

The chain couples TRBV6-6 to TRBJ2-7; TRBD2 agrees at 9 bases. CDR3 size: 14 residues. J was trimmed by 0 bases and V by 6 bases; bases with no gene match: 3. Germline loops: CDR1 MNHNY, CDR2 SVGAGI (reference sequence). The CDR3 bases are TGTGCCAGCAGGACTAGCGGTACCTCCTACGAGCAGTACTTC. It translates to CASRTSGTSYEQYF.

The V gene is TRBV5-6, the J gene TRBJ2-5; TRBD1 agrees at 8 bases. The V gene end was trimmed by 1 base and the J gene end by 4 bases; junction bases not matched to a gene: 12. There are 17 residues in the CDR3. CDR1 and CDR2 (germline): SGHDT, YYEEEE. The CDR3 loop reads CASSLYQNTGGGETQYF. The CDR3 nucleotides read TGTGCCAGCAGCTTGTACCAGAACACAGGGGGAGGAGAGACCCAGTACTTC.

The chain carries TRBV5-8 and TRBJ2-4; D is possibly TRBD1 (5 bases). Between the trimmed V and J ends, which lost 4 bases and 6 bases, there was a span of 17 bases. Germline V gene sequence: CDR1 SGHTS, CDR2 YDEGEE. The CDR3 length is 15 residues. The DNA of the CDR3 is TGTGCCAGCAGCCTAGACAGATCCCCGATAAACATTCAGTACTTC. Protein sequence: CASSLDRSPINIQYF.

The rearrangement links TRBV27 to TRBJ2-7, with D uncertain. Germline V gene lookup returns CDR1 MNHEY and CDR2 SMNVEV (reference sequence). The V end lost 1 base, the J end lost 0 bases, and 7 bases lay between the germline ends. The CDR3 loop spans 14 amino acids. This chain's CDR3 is CASSLFPDSYEQYF. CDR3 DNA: TGTGCCAGCAGTTTATTCCCGGACTCCTACGAGCAGTACTTC.

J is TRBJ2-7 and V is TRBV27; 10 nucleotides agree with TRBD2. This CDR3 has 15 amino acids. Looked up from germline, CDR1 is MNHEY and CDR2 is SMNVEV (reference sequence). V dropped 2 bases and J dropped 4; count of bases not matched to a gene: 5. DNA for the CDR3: TGTGCCAGCAGTTTAGAACTAGCGGGGTCTTACGAGCAGTACTTC. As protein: CASSLELAGSYEQYF.

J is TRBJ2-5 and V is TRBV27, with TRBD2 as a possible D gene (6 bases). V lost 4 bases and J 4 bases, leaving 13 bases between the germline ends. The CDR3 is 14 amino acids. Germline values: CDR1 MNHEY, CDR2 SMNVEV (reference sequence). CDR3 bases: TGTGCCAGCAGTTCGAAACCACTAGCAGAGACCCAGTACTTC. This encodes CASSSKPLAETQYF.

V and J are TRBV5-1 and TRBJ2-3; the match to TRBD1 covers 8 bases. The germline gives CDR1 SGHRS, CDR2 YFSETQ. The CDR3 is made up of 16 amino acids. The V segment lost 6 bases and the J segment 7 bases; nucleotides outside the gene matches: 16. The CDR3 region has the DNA TGCGCCAGCACCTCCGAGTGGACAGGGATCGGAAATACGCAGTATTTT. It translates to CASTSEWTGIGNTQYF. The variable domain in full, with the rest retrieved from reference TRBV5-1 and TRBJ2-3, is KAGVTQTPRYLIKTRGQQVTLSCSPISGHRSVSWYQQTPGQGLQFLFEYFSETQRNKGNFPGRFSGRQFSNSRSEMNVSTLELGDSALYLCASTSEWTGIGNTQYFGPGTRLTVL.

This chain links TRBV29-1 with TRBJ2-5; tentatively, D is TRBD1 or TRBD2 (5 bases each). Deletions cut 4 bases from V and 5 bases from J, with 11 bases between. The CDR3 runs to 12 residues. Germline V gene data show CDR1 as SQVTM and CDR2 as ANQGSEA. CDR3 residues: CSVVRREETQYF. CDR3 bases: TGCAGCGTTGTTCGCAGGGAGGAGACCCAGTACTTC.

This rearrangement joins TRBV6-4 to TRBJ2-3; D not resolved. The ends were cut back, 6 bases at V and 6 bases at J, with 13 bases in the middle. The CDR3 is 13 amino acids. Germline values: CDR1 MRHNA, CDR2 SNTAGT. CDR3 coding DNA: TGTGCCAGCAGCGTAAGCGAGGCCGATACGCAGTATTTT. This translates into CASSVSEADTQYF.

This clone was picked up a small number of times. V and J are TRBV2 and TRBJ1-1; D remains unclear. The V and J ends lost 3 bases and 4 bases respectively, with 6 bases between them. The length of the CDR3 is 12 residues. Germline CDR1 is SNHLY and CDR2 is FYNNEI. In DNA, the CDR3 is TGTGCCAGCAGTGACAAGCCCACTGAAGCTTTCTTT. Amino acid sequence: CASSDKPTEAFF.

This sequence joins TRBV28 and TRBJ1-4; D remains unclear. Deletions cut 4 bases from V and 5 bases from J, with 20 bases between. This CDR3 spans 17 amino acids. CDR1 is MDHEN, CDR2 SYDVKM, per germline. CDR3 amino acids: CASSYLRTILLNEKLFF. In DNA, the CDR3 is TGTGCCAGCAGTTACCTTAGGACTATCCTGCTGAATGAAAAACTGTTTTTT.

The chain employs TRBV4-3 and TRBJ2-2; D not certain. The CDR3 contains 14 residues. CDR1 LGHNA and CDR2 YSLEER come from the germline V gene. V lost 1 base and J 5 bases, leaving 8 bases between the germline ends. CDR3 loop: CASSQVVGTGELFF. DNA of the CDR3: TGCGCCAGCAGCCAAGTTGTGGGAACCGGGGAGCTGTTTTTT.

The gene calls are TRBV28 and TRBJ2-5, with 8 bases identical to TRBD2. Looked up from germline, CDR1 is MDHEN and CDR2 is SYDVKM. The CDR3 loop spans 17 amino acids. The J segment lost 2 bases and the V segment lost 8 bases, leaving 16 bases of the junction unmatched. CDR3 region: CASAHTKPGLVQETQYF. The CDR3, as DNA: TGTGCCAGCGCCCACACCAAACCGGGACTAGTTCAAGAGACCCAGTACTTC.

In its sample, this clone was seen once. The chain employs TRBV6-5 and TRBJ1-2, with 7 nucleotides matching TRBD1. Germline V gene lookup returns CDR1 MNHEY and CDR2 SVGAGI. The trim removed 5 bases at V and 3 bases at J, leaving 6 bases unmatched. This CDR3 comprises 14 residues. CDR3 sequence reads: CASSAGDSHYGYTF. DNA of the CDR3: TGTGCCAGCAGTGCAGGGGACAGCCACTATGGCTACACCTTC.

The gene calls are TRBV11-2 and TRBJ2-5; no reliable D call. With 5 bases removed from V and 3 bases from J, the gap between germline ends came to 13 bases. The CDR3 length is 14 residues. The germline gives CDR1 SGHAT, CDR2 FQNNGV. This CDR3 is CASSIVGTEETQYF. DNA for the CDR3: TGTGCCAGCAGCATAGTGGGCACAGAAGAGACCCAGTACTTC.

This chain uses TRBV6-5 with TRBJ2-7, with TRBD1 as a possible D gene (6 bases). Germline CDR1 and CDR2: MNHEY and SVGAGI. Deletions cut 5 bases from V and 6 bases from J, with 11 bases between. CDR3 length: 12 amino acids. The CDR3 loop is CASSNRVGEQYF. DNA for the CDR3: TGTGCCAGCAGTAACAGGGTAGGCGAGCAGTACTTC.

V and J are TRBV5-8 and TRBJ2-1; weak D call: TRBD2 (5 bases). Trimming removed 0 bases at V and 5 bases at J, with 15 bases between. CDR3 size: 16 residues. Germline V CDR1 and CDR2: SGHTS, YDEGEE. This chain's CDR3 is CASSLVKRGYDNEQFF. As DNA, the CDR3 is TGTGCCAGCAGCTTGGTAAAAAGAGGGTACGACAATGAGCAGTTCTTC.

CDR3 DNA: TGTGCCATCAGTGATCGGGTCGACACTGAAGCTTTCTTT. Residues: CAISDRVDTEAFF. The chain joins TRBV10-3 to TRBJ1-1; D is unresolved. The germline V and J ends were trimmed by 3 bases and 3 bases, with 8 bases remaining between them. Germline loops: CDR1 ENHRY, CDR2 SYGVKD. The CDR3 spans 13 residues.

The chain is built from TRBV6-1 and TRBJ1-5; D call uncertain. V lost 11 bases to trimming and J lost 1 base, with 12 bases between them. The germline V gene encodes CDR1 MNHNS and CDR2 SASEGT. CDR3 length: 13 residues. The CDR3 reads CASRPISNQPQHF. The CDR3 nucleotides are TGTGCCTCGCGGCCGATAAGCAATCAGCCCCAGCATTTT.

CDR3 nucleotide sequence: TGTGCCAGCAGCTTAGAACTAGCGGGATACAAGCAGTACTTC. Amino acids: CASSLELAGYKQYF. The chain uses TRBV7-9 and TRBJ2-7; 10 nucleotides align to TRBD2. Germline V gene sequence: CDR1 SEHNR, CDR2 FQNEAQ (reference sequence). J was trimmed by 8 bases and V by 1 base; bases with no gene match: 5. The CDR3 has 14 residues.

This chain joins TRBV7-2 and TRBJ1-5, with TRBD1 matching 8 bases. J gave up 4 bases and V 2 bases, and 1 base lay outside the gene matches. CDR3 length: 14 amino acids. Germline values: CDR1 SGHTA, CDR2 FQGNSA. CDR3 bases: TGTGCCAGCAGCTTAAACAGGGGGAATCAGCCCCAGCATTTT. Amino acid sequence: CASSLNRGNQPQHF.

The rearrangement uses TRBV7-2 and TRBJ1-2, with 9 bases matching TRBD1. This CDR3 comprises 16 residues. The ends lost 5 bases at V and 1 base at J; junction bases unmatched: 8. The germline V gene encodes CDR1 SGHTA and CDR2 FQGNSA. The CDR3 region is CASSPGTGRVNYGYTF. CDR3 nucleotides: TGTGCCAGCAGCCCTGGGACAGGGAGAGTTAACTATGGCTACACCTTC.

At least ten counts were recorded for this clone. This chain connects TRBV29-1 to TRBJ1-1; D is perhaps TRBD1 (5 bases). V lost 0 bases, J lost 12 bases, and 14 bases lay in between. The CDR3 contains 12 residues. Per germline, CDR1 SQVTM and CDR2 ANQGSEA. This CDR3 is CSVEDTRQCPFF. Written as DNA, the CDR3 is TGCAGCGTTGAAGATACTAGACAGTGTCCTTTCTTT. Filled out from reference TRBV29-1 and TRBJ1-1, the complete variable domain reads SAVISQKPSRDICQRGTSLTIQCQVDSQVTMMFWYRQQPGQSLTLIATANQGSEATYESGFVIDKFPISRPNLTFSTLTVSNMSPEDSSIYLCSVEDTRQCPFFGQGTRLTVV.

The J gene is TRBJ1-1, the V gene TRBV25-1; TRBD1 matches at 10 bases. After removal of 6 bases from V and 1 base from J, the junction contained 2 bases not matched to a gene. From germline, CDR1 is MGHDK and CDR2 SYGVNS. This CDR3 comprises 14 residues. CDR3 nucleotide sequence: TGTGCCAGCAGGGACAGGGGGTGGAACACTGAAGCTTTCTTT. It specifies CASRDRGWNTEAFF.

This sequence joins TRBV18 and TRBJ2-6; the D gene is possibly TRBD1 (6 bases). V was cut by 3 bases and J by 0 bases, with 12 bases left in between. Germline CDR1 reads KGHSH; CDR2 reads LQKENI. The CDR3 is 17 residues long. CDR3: CASSPPGQPSGANVLTF. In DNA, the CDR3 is TGTGCCAGCTCACCCCCGGGACAACCCTCTGGGGCCAACGTCCTGACTTTC.